The sequence of this T cell receptor beta chain was determined in a study of blood T cell repertoires in COVID-19. Study-wide background: Researchers got acute and convalescent COVID-19 samples from the United States, Italy and Spain.

Original handling: Nucleated cell number was recorded as an estimate derived from reference gene primer amplification. Sequencing used immunoSEQ multiplex PCR; TCRdb keeps in-frame clones, though not all of them. The V and J calls and clone size are taken from that table; D and trimming were inferred from the DNA. The sample has 400,000 to 450,000 clones, more than 70% seen once. To note about this clone: Other DNA sequences in the same sample also yield this CDR3.

There are 15 residues in the CDR3. Germline values: CDR1 MNHEY, CDR2 SVGAGI. Losses at the gene ends were 5 bases for V and 0 bases for J; bases not matched to a gene: 5. Sequencing used peripheral blood. V and J are TRBV6-5 and TRBJ2-7; 9 bases are a match to TRBD1. This clonotype was sampled from a woman aged 50 to 60 with COVID-19, enrolled during active disease. This chain's CDR3 is CASSRPGQGSYEQYF. DNA for the CDR3: TGTGCCAGCAGTCGTCCGGGACAGGGCTCCTACGAGCAGTACTTC.